The clone carrying this TCR beta chain was seen more than once but under ten times. The antigen is not known. The sample has other DNA sequences that encode this CDR3 too. Sequencing used immunoSEQ multiplex PCR; TCRdb keeps in-frame clones, though not all of them. The data contain 2 million to 2.5 million clones, more than 85% of them singletons. The entry originates in a study of shared clonotypes between healthy human individuals. As defined, naive CD8 cells were CD45RO-negative and positively selected for CCR7, with terminally differentiated effector memory CD45RA+ cells excluded. Study-wide results and caveats: Even with large depth, rarefaction showed that sorted-subset sequencing was incomplete.

Germline values: CDR1 LGHNA, CDR2 YNFKEQ. This CDR3 has 13 residues. The V and J ends lost 2 bases and 5 bases, in that order; junction bases with no gene match: 2. The V call is TRBV4-2, the J call TRBJ1-1; the match to TRBD1 covers 7 bases. This clonotype was sampled from a man aged 18-30 years in good health. Some clones in this sample may be carry-over from other donors' samples. Specimen: naive CD8+ T cells from PBMCs. CDR3 loop: CASSQTGDTEAFF. In DNA, the CDR3 is TGTGCCAGCAGCCAAACAGGGGATACTGAAGCTTTCTTT.